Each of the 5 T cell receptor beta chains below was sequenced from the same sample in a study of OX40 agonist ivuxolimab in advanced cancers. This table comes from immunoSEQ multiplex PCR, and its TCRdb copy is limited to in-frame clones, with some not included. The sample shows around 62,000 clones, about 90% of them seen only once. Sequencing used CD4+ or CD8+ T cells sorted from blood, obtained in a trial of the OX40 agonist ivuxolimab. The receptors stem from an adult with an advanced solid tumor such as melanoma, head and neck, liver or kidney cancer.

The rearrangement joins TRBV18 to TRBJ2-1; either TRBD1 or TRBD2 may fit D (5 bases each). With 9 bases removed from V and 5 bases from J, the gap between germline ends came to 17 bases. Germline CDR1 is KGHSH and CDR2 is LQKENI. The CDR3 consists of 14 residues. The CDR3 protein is CASHRGHQDNEQFF. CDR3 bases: TGTGCCAGTCACCGGGGCCACCAGGACAATGAGCAGTTCTTC.

The CDR3 DNA reads TGTGCCAGCAGTGAAGATGGGCCATCCACCGGGGAGCTGTTTTTT. Its protein product is CASSEDGPSTGELFF. The chain carries TRBV2 and TRBJ2-2; no reliable D call. This CDR3 comprises 15 residues. V dropped 1 base and J dropped 4 bases, with 10 bases sitting between them. Germline CDR1 reads SNHLY; CDR2 reads FYNNEI. The entire variable domain, with the rest obtained from reference TRBV2 and TRBJ2-2, is as follows: EPEVTQTPSHQVTQMGQEVILRCVPISNHLYFYWYRQILGQKVEFLVSFYNNEISEKSEIFDDQFSVERPDGSNFTLKIRSTKLEDSAMYFCASSEDGPSTGELFFGEGSRLTVL.

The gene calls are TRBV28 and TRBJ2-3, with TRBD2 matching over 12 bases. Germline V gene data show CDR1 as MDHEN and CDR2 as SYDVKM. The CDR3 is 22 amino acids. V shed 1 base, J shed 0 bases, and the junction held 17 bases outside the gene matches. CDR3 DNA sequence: TGTGCCAGCAGTTTATCATTCGGGGCTAGCGGGAGGGGCCGTGCTAGCACAGATACGCAGTATTTT. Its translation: CASSLSFGASGRGRASTDTQYF.

The CDR3 sequence is CASSSTLSGGLVGNEKLFF. The DNA for the CDR3 is TGTGCCAGCAGCTCTACCTTATCGGGGGGTCTAGTCGGTAATGAAAAACTGTTTTTT. The chain recombines TRBV7-9 with TRBJ1-4; maybe TRBD1 (5 bases). Germline CDR1 and CDR2: SEHNR and FQNEAQ (reference sequence). CDR3 length: 19 residues. Trimming stripped 4 bases from V and 4 bases from J, with 25 bases between.

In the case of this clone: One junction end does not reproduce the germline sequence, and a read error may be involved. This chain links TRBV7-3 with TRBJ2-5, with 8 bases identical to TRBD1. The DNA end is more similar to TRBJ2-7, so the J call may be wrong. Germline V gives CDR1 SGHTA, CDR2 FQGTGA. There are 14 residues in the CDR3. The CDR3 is CASSVTGGFYEQYF. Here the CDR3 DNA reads TGTGCCAGCAGCGTAACAGGGGGGTTTTACGAGCAGTACTTC.